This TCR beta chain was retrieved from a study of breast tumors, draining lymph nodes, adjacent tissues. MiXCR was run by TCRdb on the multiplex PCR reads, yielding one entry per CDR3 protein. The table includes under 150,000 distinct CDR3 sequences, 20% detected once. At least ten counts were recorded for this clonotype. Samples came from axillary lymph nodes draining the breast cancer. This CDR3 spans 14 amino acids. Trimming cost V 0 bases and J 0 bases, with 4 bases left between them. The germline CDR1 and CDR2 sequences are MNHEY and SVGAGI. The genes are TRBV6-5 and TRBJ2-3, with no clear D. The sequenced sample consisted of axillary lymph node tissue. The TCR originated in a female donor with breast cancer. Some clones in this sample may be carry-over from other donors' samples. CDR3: CASSYSRSTDTQYF. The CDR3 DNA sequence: TGTGCCAGCAGTTACTCACGTAGCACAGATACGCAGTATTTT.